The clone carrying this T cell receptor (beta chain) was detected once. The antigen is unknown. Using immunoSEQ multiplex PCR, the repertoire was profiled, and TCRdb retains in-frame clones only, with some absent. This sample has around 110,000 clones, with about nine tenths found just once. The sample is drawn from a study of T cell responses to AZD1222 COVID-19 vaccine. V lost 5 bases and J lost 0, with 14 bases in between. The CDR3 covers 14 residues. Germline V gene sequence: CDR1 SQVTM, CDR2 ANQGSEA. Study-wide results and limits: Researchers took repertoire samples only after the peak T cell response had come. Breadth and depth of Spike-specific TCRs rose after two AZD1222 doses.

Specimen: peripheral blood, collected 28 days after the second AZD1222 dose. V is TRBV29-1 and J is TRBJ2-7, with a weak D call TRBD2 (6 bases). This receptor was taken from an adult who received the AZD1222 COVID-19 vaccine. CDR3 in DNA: TGCAGCGTTCGGGTTACCGGGAGCTCCTACGAGCAGTACTTC. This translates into CSVRVTGSSYEQYF.